The T cell receptor beta chain described here comes from a study of shared clonotypes between healthy human individuals (TCRdb year 2020). Study-level background: The cohort included a few men and a couple of women between 18 and 49 years of age. Blood TCR repertoires of roughly five healthy adults were deeply sequenced to estimate repertoire size and the extent of clonotype sharing between individuals. Different laboratories and diverse techniques were used to prepare libraries and sequence TCR repertoires, to increase sequencing depth and limit assay-specific biases. Each donor's leukapheresis produced roughly between roughly 0.85 and 10 billion PBMCs. Study-wide conclusions, independent of this receptor: Pairwise subsampling indicated that sequencing depth was expected to affect the degree of clonotype sharing among donors. Sampling was restricted to blood, and TCR repertoires in tissue are likely to differ from TCR repertoires in blood. The small number of donors limited the genetic and exposure-history diversity represented.

Using the deep immunoSEQ assay, TCR CDR3 regions were amplified from genomic DNA by multiplex PCR. For each cell subset, the extracted genomic DNA was distributed evenly across all wells of several immunoSEQ 96-well plates, and each plate served as one replicate. For unsorted PBMC, each replicate PCR was loaded with 250 to 300 ng genomic DNA, equivalent to approximately 33,000 T cell genomes. Unsorted PBMC genomic DNA was sequenced across ten immunoSEQ deep assay plates. The purified libraries were quantified using a Qubit 3.0 fluorometer, sized with a Bioanalyzer 2100, and then quantified again using the KAPA Library Quantification kit. A separate single-read 150-cycle Illumina NextSeq 550 flow cell was used to sequence each immunoSEQ 96-well plate. The study's processing was this. Because only junctional sequences without quality scores were contained in the immunoSEQ output, filtering matching that applied to full-length reads could not be performed. To assign V/J genes and CDR3, sequences were annotated against IMGT germline references using PyIR, a Python wrapper for IgBLAST v1.9. Reads were filtered out if the reads had weak V/J assignments (E-value above 1e-6), no CDR3, stop codons, out-of-frame junctions, or ambiguous translated residues. A V3J clonotype was defined by an identical inferred V gene, J gene, and CDR3 amino acid sequence. Percentage overlap between repertoires was computed as shared unique clonotypes divided by the size of the smaller repertoire. Richness of each repertoire was evaluated using RTK rarefaction, the Chao1 estimator, and Recon v2.1 estimates of unobserved clonotypes. Here the immuneACCESS table is served through TCRdb, limited to in-frame sequences with V and J called. Missing clones are a known gap in these copies; in checked studies unresolved V genes cover under half, and the rest lacks a known reason. D and trimming come from the DNA, and the V and J calls and clone size come from that table. This sample holds around 500,000 clones; over 60% were observed only once. Of the sample, 10% to 15% is held by the ten largest clones.

Donors were healthy HIV-negative adults with no recently reported acute infections or vaccinations. Every donor was a Caucasian adult living in Nashville, Tennessee, USA. For unsorted samples, 70 million to 95 million PBMCs were counted, and genomic DNA was extracted using the QIAamp DNA Blood Mini kit. Blood was collected by leukapheresis, and PBMCs were isolated by Ficoll-Histopaque density gradient centrifugation and then cryopreserved in liquid nitrogen vapor phase. A note on this clone: The target of this receptor is not known. No quality values exist for individual bases; no much larger clone is one base distant.

V is cut back by 3 bases and J by 5 bases, with 6 bases in the junction unmatched. According to the germline V gene, CDR1 reads SGHTA and CDR2 reads FQGNSA. The CDR3 goes from the cysteine to the phenylalanine over 14 residues. Only CDR3 DNA is held: 42 bases, read in frame from base 1. What was sequenced was PBMCs. In this chain, TRBV7-2 is recombined with TRBJ2-5; 7 junctional bases match TRBD1. This TCR derives from a middle-aged woman in good health. Some clones in this sample may be carry-over from other donors' samples. The sequenced DNA: TGTGCCAGCAGCTTTAATAGGGGGCGGGAGACCCAGTACTTC. It translates as CASSFNRGRETQYF.